The clone carrying this T cell receptor (beta chain) was seen just once. These data originate in a study of T cells in Graves' hyperthyroidism and ophthalmopathy. Trimming at V came to 4 bases and at J to 6 bases, leaving 9 bases not matched to a gene. CDR1 is SEHNR, CDR2 FQNEAQ, per germline (reference sequence). This CDR3 comprises 16 residues. Using RNA transcripts as the source, TCR beta CDR3 regions were amplified. When the TCR CDR3 underwent first-round RT-PCR, the HTBI primer set was used. One entry per CDR3 protein, called by TCRdb with MiXCR from the multiplex PCR reads. Of 500,000 to 650,000 distinct CDR3 sequences detected, around 15% appear once; the ten largest clones hold under 15%. Exclusions: uncontrolled infection, other autoimmune disease, pregnancy, lactation.

What was sequenced was blood. The TCR originated in a woman in her 50s with Graves' ophthalmopathy. This chain links TRBV7-9 with TRBJ2-1; 10 nucleotides line up with TRBD1. CDR3 in amino acids: CASSSPGTGVSNEQFF. CDR3 in DNA: TGTGCCAGCAGCTCCCCCGGGACAGGGGTAAGCAATGAGCAGTTCTTC. Based on the CDR3 plus reference TRBV7-9 and TRBJ2-1, the full variable domain is DTGVSQNPRHKITKRGQNVTFRCDPISEHNRLYWYRQTLGQGPEFLTYFQNEAQLEKSRLLSDRFSAERPKGSFSTLEIQRTEQGDSAMYLCASSSPGTGVSNEQFFGPGTRLTVL.